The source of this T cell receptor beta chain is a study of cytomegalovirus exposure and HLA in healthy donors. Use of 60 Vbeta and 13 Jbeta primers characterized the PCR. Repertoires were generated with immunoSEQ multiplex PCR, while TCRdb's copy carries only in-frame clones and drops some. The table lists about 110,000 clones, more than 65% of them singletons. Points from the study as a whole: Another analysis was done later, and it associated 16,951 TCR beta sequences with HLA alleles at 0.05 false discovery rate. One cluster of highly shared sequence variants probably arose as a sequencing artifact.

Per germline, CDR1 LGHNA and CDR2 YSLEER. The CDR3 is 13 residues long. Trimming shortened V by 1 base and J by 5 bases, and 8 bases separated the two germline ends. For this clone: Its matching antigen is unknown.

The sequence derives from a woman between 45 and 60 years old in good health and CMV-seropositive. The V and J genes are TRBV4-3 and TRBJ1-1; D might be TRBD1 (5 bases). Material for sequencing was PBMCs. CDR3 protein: CASSQVGGTEAFF. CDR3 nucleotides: TGCGCCAGCAGCCAAGTTGGGGGGACTGAAGCTTTCTTT.